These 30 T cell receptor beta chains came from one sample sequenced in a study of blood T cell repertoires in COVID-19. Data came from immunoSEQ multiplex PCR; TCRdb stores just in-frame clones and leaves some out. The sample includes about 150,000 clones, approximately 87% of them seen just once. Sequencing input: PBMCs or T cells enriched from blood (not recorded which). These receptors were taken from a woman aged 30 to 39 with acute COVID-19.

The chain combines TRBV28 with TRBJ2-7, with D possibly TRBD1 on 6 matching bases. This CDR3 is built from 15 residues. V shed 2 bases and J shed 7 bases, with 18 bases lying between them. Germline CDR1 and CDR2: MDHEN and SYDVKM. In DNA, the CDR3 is TGTGCCAGCAGTTTAGGGGGCCACGTTCCGGGGGAGCAGTACTTC. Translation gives CASSLGGHVPGEQYF.

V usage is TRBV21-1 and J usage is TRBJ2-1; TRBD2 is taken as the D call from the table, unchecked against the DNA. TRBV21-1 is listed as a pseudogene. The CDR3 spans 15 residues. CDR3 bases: TGTGCCAGCAGCAAGACTAGCCGCAAGGACAATGAGCAGTTCTTC. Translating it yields CASSKTSRKDNEQFF.

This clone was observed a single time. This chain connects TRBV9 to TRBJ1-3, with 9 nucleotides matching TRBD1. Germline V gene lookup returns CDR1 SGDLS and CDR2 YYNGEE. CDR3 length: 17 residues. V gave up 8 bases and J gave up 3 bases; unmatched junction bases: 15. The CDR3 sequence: CARPQDLNRGHGNTIYF. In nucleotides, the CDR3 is TGTGCCAGACCACAAGACCTGAACAGGGGGCATGGAAACACCATATATTTT.

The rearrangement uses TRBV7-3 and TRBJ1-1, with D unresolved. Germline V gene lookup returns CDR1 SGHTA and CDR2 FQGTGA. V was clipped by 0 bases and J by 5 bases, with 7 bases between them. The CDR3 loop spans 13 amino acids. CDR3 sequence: CASSLTPGTEAFF. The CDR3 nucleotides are TGTGCCAGCAGCTTAACCCCAGGAACTGAAGCTTTCTTT.

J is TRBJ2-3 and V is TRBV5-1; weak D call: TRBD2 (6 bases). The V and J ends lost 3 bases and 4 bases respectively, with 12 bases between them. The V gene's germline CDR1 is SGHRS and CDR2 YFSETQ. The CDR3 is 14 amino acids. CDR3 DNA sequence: TGCGCCAGCAGCTCGGGACTGGGATCAGATACGCAGTATTTT. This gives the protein CASSSGLGSDTQYF.

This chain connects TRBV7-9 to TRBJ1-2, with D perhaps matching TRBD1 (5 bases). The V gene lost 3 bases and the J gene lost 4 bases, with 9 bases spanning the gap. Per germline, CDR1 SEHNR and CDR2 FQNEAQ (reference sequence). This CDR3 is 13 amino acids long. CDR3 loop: CASSLDTGYGYTF. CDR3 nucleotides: TGTGCCAGCAGCTTGGACACGGGCTATGGCTACACCTTC.

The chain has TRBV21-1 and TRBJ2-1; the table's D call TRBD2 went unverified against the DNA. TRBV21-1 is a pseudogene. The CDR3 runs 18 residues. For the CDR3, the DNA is TGTGCCAGCAGCCAACGTGGAGTAGCGGGATACACCCCTTGTGAGCAGTTCTTC. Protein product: CASSQRGVAGYTPCEQFF.

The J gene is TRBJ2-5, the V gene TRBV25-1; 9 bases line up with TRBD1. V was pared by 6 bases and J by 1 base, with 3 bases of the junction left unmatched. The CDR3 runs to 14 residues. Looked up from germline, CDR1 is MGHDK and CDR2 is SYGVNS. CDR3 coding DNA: TGTGCCAGCAGCCGGGACAGGGTCCAAGAGACCCAGTACTTC. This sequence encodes CASSRDRVQETQYF. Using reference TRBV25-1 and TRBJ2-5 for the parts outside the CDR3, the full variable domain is EADIYQTPRYLVIGTGKKITLECSQTMGHDKMYWYQQDPGMELHLIHYSYGVNSTEKGDLSSESTVSRIRTEHFPLTLESARPSHTSQYLCASSRDRVQETQYFGPGTRLLVL.

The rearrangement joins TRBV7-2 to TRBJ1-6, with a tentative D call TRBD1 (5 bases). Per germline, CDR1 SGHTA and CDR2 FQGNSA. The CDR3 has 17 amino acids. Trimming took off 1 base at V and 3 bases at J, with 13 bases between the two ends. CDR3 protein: CASSLVLGRGYNSPLHF. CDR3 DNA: TGTGCCAGCAGCTTAGTGCTCGGGAGGGGCTATAATTCACCCCTCCACTTT.

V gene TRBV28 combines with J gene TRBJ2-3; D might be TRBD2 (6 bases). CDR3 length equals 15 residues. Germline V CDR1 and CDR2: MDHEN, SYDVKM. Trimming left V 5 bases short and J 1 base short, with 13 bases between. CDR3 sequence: CASSLLSGRTDTQYF. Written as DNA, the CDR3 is TGTGCCAGCAGTCTCCTTAGCGGCCGCACAGATACGCAGTATTTT.

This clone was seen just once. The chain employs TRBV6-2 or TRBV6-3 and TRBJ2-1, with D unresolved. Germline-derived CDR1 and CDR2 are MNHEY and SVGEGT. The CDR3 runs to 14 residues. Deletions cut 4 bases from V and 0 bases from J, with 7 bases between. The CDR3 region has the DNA TGTGCCAGCAGTTTTAGTGTCTCCTACAATGAGCAGTTCTTC. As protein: CASSFSVSYNEQFF.

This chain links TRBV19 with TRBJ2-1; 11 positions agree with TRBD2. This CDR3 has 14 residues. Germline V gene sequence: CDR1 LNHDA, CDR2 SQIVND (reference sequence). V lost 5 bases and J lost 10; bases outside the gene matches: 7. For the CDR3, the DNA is TGTGCCAGTAGTGGGACTAGCGGCCTCGAGGAGCAGTTCTTC. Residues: CASSGTSGLEEQFF.

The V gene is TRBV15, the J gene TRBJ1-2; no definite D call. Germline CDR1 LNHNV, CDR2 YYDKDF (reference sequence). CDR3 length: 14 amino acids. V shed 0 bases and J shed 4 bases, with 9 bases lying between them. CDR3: CATSRDNSIYGYTF. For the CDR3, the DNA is TGTGCCACCAGCAGAGATAACAGTATCTATGGCTACACCTTC.

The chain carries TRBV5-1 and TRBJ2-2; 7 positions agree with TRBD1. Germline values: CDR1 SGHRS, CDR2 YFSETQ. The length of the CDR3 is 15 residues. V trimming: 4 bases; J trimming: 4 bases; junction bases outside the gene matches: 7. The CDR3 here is CASSQTGLGTGELFF. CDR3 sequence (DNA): TGCGCCAGCAGCCAGACAGGGTTGGGCACCGGGGAGCTGTTTTTT.

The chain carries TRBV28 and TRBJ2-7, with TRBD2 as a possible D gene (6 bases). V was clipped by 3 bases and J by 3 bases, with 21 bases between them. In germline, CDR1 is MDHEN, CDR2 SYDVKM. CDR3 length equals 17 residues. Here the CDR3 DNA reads TGTGCCAGCAGTTTCCCTCTCCGGGAGTCAACCGACTACGAGCAGTACTTC. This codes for CASSFPLRESTDYEQYF.

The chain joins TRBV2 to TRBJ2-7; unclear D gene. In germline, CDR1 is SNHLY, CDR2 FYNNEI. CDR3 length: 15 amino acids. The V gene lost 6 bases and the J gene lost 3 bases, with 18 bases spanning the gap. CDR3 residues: CASSPAASPLYEQYF. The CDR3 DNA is TGTGCCAGCAGCCCAGCCGCTAGTCCACTCTACGAGCAGTACTTC.

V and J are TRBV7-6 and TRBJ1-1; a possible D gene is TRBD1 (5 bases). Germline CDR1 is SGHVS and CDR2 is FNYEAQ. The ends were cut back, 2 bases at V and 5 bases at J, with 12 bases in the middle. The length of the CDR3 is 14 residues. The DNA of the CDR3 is TGTGCCAGCAGCTTATCGGGGGGTGGGACTGAAGCTTTCTTT. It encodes CASSLSGGGTEAFF.

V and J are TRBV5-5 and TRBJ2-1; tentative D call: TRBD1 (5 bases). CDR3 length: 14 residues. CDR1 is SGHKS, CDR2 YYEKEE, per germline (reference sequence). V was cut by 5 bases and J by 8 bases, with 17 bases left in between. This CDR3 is CASSLHTGPYEQFF. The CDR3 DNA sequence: TGTGCCAGCAGTCTCCACACAGGCCCCTATGAGCAGTTCTTC.

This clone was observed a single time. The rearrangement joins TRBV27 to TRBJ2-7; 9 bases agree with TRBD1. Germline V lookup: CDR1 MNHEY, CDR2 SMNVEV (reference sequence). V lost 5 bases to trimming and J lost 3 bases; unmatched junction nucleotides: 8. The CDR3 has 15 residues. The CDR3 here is CASSHDRGMVYEQYF. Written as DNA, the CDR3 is TGTGCCAGCAGTCACGACAGGGGGATGGTCTACGAGCAGTACTTC.

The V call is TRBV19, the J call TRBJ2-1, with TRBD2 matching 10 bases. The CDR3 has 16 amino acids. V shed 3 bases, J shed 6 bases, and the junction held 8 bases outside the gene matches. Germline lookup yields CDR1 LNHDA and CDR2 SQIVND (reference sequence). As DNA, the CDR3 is TGTGCCAGTAGTATCGCTTCGGGACTAGCGCTCAATGAGCAGTTCTTC. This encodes CASSIASGLALNEQFF.

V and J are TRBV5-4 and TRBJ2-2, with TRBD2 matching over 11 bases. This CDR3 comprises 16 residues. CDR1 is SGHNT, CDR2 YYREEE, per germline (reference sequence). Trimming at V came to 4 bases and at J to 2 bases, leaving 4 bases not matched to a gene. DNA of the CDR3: TGTGCCAGCAGCAGGGGACTAGCGGTTAACACCGGGGAGCTGTTTTTT. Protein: CASSRGLAVNTGELFF.

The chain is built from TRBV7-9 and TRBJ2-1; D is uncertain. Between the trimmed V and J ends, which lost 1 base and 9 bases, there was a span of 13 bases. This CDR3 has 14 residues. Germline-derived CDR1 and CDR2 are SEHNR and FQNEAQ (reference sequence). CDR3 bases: TGTGCCAGCAGCTTAGGCGGAACGCTAGGTGAGCAGTTCTTC. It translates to CASSLGGTLGEQFF.

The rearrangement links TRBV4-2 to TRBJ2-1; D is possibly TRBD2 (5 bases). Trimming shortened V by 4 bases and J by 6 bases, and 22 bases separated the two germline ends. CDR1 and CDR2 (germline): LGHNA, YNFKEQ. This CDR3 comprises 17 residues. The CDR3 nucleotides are TGTGCCAGCAGCCCACCCTTGCGAGGGAGAGTGATCAATGAGCAGTTCTTC. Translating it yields CASSPPLRGRVINEQFF.

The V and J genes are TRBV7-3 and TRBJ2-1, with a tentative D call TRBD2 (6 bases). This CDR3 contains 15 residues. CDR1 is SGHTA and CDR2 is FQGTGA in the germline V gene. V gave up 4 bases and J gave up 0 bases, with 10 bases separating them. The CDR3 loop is CASSSWTISYNEQFF. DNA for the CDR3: TGTGCCAGCAGCTCTTGGACTATCTCCTACAATGAGCAGTTCTTC. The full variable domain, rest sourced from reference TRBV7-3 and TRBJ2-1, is GAGVSQTPSNKVTEKGKYVELRCDPISGHTALYWYRQSLGQGPEFLIYFQGTGAADDSGLPNDRFFAVRPEGSVSTLKIQRTERGDSAVYLCASSSWTISYNEQFFGPGTRLTVL.

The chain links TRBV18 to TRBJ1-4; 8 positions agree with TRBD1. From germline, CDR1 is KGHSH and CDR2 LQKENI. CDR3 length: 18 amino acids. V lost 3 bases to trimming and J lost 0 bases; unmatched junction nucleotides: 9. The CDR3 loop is CASSPSPGTGATNEKLFF. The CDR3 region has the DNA TGTGCCAGCTCACCTAGTCCCGGGACAGGCGCAACTAATGAAAAACTGTTTTTT.

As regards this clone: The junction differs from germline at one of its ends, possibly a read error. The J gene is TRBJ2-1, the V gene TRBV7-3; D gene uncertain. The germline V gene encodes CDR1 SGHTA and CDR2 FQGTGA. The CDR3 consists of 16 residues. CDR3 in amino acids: CASSVTLQVPYNEQFF. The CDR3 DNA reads TGTGCCAGCAGCGTAACCCTCCAGGTTCCCTACAATGAGCAGTTCTTC.

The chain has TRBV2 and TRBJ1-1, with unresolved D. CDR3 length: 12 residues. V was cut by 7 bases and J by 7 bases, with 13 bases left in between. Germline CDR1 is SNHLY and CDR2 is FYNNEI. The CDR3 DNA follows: TGTGCCAGCACCGAACAGTTACTTGAAGCTTTCTTT. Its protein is CASTEQLLEAFF.

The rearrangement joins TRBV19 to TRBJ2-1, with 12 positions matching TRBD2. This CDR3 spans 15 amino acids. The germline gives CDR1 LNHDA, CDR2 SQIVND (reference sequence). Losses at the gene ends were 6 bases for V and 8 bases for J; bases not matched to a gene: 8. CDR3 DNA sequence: TGTGCCAGTAGCCTGACTAGCGGGAGCTGGGATGAGCAGTTCTTC. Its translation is CASSLTSGSWDEQFF.

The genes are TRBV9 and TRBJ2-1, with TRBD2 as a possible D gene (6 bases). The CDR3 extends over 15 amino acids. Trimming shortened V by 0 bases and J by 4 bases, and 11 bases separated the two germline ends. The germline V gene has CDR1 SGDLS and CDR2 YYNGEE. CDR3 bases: TGTGCCAGCAGCGTAGAGGGACTCGCGTACAATGAGCAGTTCTTC. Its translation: CASSVEGLAYNEQFF.

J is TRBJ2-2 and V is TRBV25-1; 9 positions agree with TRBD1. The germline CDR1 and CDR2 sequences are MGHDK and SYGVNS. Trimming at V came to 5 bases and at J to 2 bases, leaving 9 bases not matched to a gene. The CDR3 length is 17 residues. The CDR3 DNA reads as TGTGCCAGCAGTAGGACAGGGGCCGTGATAAACACCGGGGAGCTGTTTTTT. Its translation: CASSRTGAVINTGELFF.